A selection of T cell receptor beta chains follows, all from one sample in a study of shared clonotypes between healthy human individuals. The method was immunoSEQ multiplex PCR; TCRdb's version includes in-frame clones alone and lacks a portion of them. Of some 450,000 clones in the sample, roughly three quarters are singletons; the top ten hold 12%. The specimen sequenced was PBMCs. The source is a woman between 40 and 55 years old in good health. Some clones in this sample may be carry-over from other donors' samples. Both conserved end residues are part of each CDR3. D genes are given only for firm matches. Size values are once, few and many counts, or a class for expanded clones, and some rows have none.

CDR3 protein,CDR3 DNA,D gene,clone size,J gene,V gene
CASRTPGRQGGYEQYF,TGTGCCAGCAGGACTCCGGGACGCCAGGGGGGCTACGAGCAGTACTTC,NA,NA,TRBJ2-7,TRBV27
CASRPGLNQPQHF,TGTGCCAGTAGACCGGGCCTCAATCAGCCCCAGCATTTT,NA,NA,TRBJ1-5,TRBV19
CASRGLALTGELFF,TGTGCCAGCAGGGGACTAGCGCTCACCGGGGAGCTGTTTTTT,TRBD2,NA,TRBJ2-2,TRBV28
CASRRTSGSDTQYF,TGTGCCAGTAGAAGGACTAGCGGGAGCGATACGCAGTATTTT,TRBD2,NA,TRBJ2-3,TRBV19
CASSPLSPRRSEQFF,TGTGCCAGCAGCCCTCTCTCTCCCCGGCGATCCGAGCAGTTCTTC,NA,few,TRBJ2-1,TRBV7-6
CASRPLGRSGELFF,TGTGCCAGCAGACCCCTAGGACGATCCGGGGAGCTGTTTTTT,NA,NA,TRBJ2-2,TRBV6-4
CASSIAGTGHMNTEAFF,TGTGCCAGTAGTATCGCAGGGACAGGCCACATGAACACTGAAGCTTTCTTT,TRBD1,few,TRBJ1-1,TRBV19
CASSVKPGTLYEQYF,TGTGCCAGCAGCGTAAAACCAGGGACGCTGTACGAGCAGTACTTC,NA,few,TRBJ2-7,TRBV9
CASSRAPENYGYTF,TGTGCCAGCAGCCGGGCTCCGGAGAACTATGGCTACACCTTC,NA,NA,TRBJ1-2,TRBV7-9
CAWSTQGYEQYF,TGTGCCTGGAGCACACAGGGGTACGAGCAGTACTTC,TRBD1,NA,TRBJ2-7,TRBV30
CASRTLKREYGDEQFF,TGTGCCAGCAGGACGCTAAAGCGGGAGTATGGAGATGAGCAGTTCTTC,TRBD2,many,TRBJ2-1,TRBV2
CASSPPLTSVVNHEQFF,TGCGCCAGCAGCCCGCCACTAACTAGCGTGGTTAATCATGAGCAGTTCTTC,TRBD2,once,TRBJ2-1,TRBV4-1
CSVASGSTYEQYF,TGCAGCGTTGCTAGCGGGAGCACCTACGAGCAGTACTTC,TRBD2,NA,TRBJ2-7,TRBV29-1
CASSQVPSSGSSYEQYF,TGCGCCAGCAGCCAAGTCCCTTCTAGCGGGAGCTCCTACGAGCAGTACTTC,TRBD2,NA,TRBJ2-7,TRBV4-1
CASSVGRRGNTIYF,TGTGCCAGCAGTGTAGGGCGGAGGGGAAACACCATATATTTT,NA,once,TRBJ1-3,TRBV2
CASSDRGNYGYTF,TGTGCCAGCAGTGACAGGGGGAATTATGGCTACACCTTC,TRBD1,NA,TRBJ1-2,TRBV28
CAIRTGGREGYTF,TGTGCCATCAGGACAGGGGGCAGAGAGGGCTACACCTTC,TRBD1,NA,TRBJ1-2,TRBV10-3
CASSHPLQHLTGDYGYTF,TGCGCCAGCAGCCACCCACTCCAACATTTGACAGGGGACTATGGCTACACCTTC,TRBD1,NA,TRBJ1-2,TRBV4-1
CASSLFNRANEKLFF,TGTGCCAGCAGCTTGTTTAACAGGGCGAACGAAAAACTGTTTTTT,NA,NA,TRBJ1-4,TRBV5-6
CASSLFAEVGQYF,TGTGCCAGCAGTTTATTCGCAGAGGTTGGGCAGTACTTC,NA,NA,TRBJ2-7,TRBV28
CARSNLTGDGDTQYF,TGTGCCAGAAGCAACCTGACAGGGGACGGAGATACGCAGTATTTT,TRBD1,NA,TRBJ2-3,TRBV5-3
CASSTPTGPSYEQYF,TGTGCCAGCAGTACCCCAACAGGGCCCTCCTACGAGCAGTACTTC,NA,NA,TRBJ2-7,TRBV28
CATSRGRLAPLHF,TGTGCCACCAGCAGAGGGAGGTTGGCACCCCTCCACTTT,NA,NA,TRBJ1-6,TRBV15
CASSEDGQGGSYEQYF,TGTGCCAGCAGTGAAGACGGACAGGGGGGGTCCTACGAGCAGTACTTC,TRBD1,NA,TRBJ2-7,TRBV6-1
CASGVEGDTQYF,TGCGCCAGCGGAGTGGAAGGTGATACGCAGTATTTT,NA,once,TRBJ2-3,TRBV5-1
CASSLVQEPGNTIYF,TGCGCCAGCAGCTTGGTTCAGGAGCCTGGAAACACCATATATTTT,NA,once,TRBJ1-3,TRBV5-1
CASSLGGGRREQYF,TGTGCCAGCAGCTTGGGCGGGGGTCGCCGCGAGCAGTACTTC,TRBD2,once,TRBJ2-7,TRBV7-8
CASIRDRSQDGYTF,TGTGCCAGCATCCGGGACAGGAGTCAGGATGGCTACACCTTC,TRBD1,many,TRBJ1-2,TRBV2
CASSLNPGTGGRGYTF,TGTGCCAGCAGCTTAAATCCCGGGACAGGGGGCAGGGGCTACACCTTC,TRBD1,NA,TRBJ1-2,TRBV28
CASSLAGVANEQFF,TGTGCCAGCAGCTTGGCGGGAGTGGCAAATGAGCAGTTCTTC,TRBD2,NA,TRBJ2-1,TRBV7-3
CASSIAGQINQPQHF,TGTGCCAGTAGTATAGCCGGACAGATAAATCAGCCCCAGCATTTT,NA,NA,TRBJ1-5,TRBV19
CASSLASLNEKLFF,TGTGCCAGCAGCTTAGCTTCCCTTAATGAAAAACTGTTTTTT,NA,NA,TRBJ1-4,TRBV7-8
CASSRLRTDQETQYF,TGTGCCAGCAGCCGACTCCGGACCGACCAAGAGACCCAGTACTTC,NA,NA,TRBJ2-5,TRBV11-2
CAISDGDDRPGAFF,TGTGCCATCAGTGATGGAGATGACCGCCCGGGAGCTTTCTTT,NA,once,TRBJ1-1,TRBV10-3
CASSLAPTSTDTQYF,TGTGCCAGCAGCTTGGCCCCGACAAGCACAGATACGCAGTATTTT,NA,once,TRBJ2-3,TRBV5-4
CASSAGLADSYEQYF,TGTGCCAGCAGCGCGGGACTAGCGGACTCCTACGAGCAGTACTTC,TRBD2,NA,TRBJ2-7,TRBV7-3
CASSLAFLAGGRNEQFF,TGTGCCAGCAGCTTGGCATTTTTAGCGGGAGGGCGGAATGAGCAGTTCTTC,TRBD2,once,TRBJ2-1,TRBV7-2
CSASGGETQYF,TGCAGTGCTTCGGGAGGAGAGACCCAGTACTTC,TRBD2,NA,TRBJ2-5,TRBV20-1
CASSAAGGDWETQYF,TGTGCCAGCAGCGCGGCAGGGGGGGATTGGGAGACCCAGTACTTC,NA,NA,TRBJ2-5,TRBV5-4
CAVTGLGTGAFF,TGTGCCGTAACAGGGTTAGGGACTGGAGCTTTCTTT,NA,NA,TRBJ1-1,TRBV30
CASVLQGQETQYF,TGTGCCAGCGTCCTCCAGGGGCAAGAGACCCAGTACTTC,NA,NA,TRBJ2-5,TRBV5-4
CASSLGVEGEQFF,TGCGCCAGCAGCTTGGGGGTAGAGGGTGAGCAGTTCTTC,NA,NA,TRBJ2-1,TRBV5-1